Listed below are T cell receptor beta chains from one sample, sequenced in a study of response to subunit inactivated influenza vaccine. TCRdb used MiXCR to reprocess the RT-PCR reads, holding one entry per CDR3 protein. This repertoire shows 800,000 or so distinct CDR3 sequences, around 20% found once; its top ten account for about 9.4%. The specimen comprised PBMCs from blood, sampled more than 4 days after vaccination. Receptors were obtained from a man aged 50-60 years who received an inactivated influenza vaccine. CDR3s include the opening cysteine and the closing phenylalanine or tryptophan. The order of the fields is J gene, clone size, CDR3 length, V gene, D gene, CDR3 DNA, CDR3 protein. The D gene is left open where the match is weak. Only some rows state a clone size, as once, few, many or a class for expanded clones.

>TRBJ2-1|few|13|TRBV6-2/TRBV6-3|NA
TGTGCCAGCAATCCGCGACGGAACAATGAGCAGTTCTTC
CASNPRRNNEQFF
>TRBJ2-7|once|15|TRBV4-3|NA
TGCGCCAGCAGCCTTCAGCAGGGCCCCCCCTACGAGCAGTACTTC
CASSLQQGPPYEQYF
>TRBJ2-3|many|17|TRBV20-1|TRBD2
TGCAGTGCTAGACACGAGGGACTACATACACTCACAGATACGCAGTATTTT
CSARHEGLHTLTDTQYF
>TRBJ2-2|NA|15|TRBV2|TRBD1
TGTGCCAGCAGTGCAGTCAGGGGGTTTGGCGGGGAGCTGTTTTTT
CASSAVRGFGGELFF
>TRBJ2-7|NA|16|TRBV12-3/TRBV12-4|NA
TGTGCTAGCATTAAGGCTGGGACCCCACCCCCCTACGAGCAGTACTTC
CASIKAGTPPPYEQYF
>TRBJ2-2|many|17|TRBV27|TRBD1
TGTGCCAGCAGTCATCCGGCGACAGGGGCGAACACCGGGGAGCTGTTTTTT
CASSHPATGANTGELFF
>TRBJ2-3|few|12|TRBV20-1|NA
TGCAGTGCTGGGTCTAGGGCAGATACGCAGTATTTT
CSAGSRADTQYF
>TRBJ1-4|few|12|TRBV4-2|NA
TGTGCCAGCAGCCAAGAAGCCCAAAAACTGTTTTTT
CASSQEAQKLFF
>TRBJ2-5|NA|13|TRBV15|TRBD2
TGTGCCACCGGGAAGCGGGAGCAAGAGACCCAGTACTTC
CATGKREQETQYF
>TRBJ1-5|few|16|TRBV5-5|NA
TGTGCCAGCAGCTTGGGTCCGGGCTCCAGCAATCAGCCCCAGCATTTT
CASSLGPGSSNQPQHF
>TRBJ1-1|few|16|TRBV4-1|TRBD1
TGCGCCAGCAGCCAGTTAACAGGGGCGGTGAACACTGAAGCTTTCTTT
CASSQLTGAVNTEAFF
>TRBJ2-3|few|15|TRBV7-2|NA
TGTGCCAGCACTCGTCCCGTGCGGAGCACAGATACGCAGTATTTT
CASTRPVRSTDTQYF
>TRBJ1-3|few|14|TRBV6-1|NA
TGTGCCAGCAGTCCAACTCGGTACGGAAACACCATATATTTT
CASSPTRYGNTIYF
>TRBJ1-6|NA|14|TRBV20-1|TRBD1
TGCAGTGCTAGTACGGACAGGGCTAATTCACCCCTCCACTTT
CSASTDRANSPLHF
>TRBJ2-7|NA|15|TRBV28|NA
TGTGCCAGCAGCCGCGGCACCGGACGACCCTACGAGCAGTACTTC
CASSRGTGRPYEQYF
>TRBJ2-1|NA|12|TRBV6-5|NA
TGTGCCAGCAGTGGGGACGCCCCTGAGCAGTTCTTC
CASSGDAPEQFF
>TRBJ2-7|few|12|TRBV10-3|NA
TGTGCCATCAGATCGGACAGTCCCGAGCAGTACTTC
CAIRSDSPEQYF
>TRBJ2-7|NA|14|TRBV2|NA
TGTGCCAGCACCAAGACCGGGACTCCTTACGAGCAGTACTTC
CASTKTGTPYEQYF
>TRBJ2-2|few|13|TRBV29-1|NA
TGCAGCGTTGTGACGGTGAACACCGGGGAGCTGTTTTTT
CSVVTVNTGELFF
>TRBJ2-3|few|13|TRBV7-2|TRBD1
TGTGCCAGCAACCTACAGGGGAGAGATACGCAGTATTTT
CASNLQGRDTQYF
>TRBJ2-1|few|15|TRBV28|NA
TGTGCCAGCAGTTTACAGGCGGGTTCCTACAATGAGCAGTTCTTC
CASSLQAGSYNEQFF
>TRBJ2-1|NA|14|TRBV20-1|NA
TGCAGTGCTAGCCCCTTGGGGCTCTACAATGAGCAGTTCTTC
CSASPLGLYNEQFF
>TRBJ2-1|few|14|TRBV11-2|TRBD1
TGTGCCAGCAGTAAGGACAGGGGGGTGCATGAGCAGTTCTTC
CASSKDRGVHEQFF
>TRBJ2-7|few|13|TRBV4-3|NA
TGCGCCAGCAGCCCTGCTGTAGCCTACGAGCAGTACTTC
CASSPAVAYEQYF
>TRBJ2-3|NA|17|TRBV5-1|TRBD1
TGCGCCAGCAGCTCCTCGACCGGGACAGGGGCGGCAGATACGCAGTATTTT
CASSSSTGTGAADTQYF
>TRBJ2-5|NA|16|TRBV3-1|NA
TGTGCCAGCAGCCAAGGTCGGCTAGAGGCGCCAGAGACCCAGTACTTC
CASSQGRLEAPETQYF
>TRBJ2-7|NA|14|TRBV5-1|NA
TGCGCCAGCAGCCCCACCGGGCTCCCCTACGAGCAGTACTTC
CASSPTGLPYEQYF
>TRBJ2-2|NA|14|TRBV7-7|TRBD2
TGTGCCAGCAGCTCTAGCGGGAGGTCCGGGGAGCTGTTTTTT
CASSSSGRSGELFF